The 11 T cell receptor beta chains given below trace back to one sample, sequenced in a study of shared clonotypes between healthy human individuals. Measured with immunoSEQ multiplex PCR; TCRdb has only the in-frame clones, and not every one. The sample yields roughly 1.5 million clones, 95% to 99% seen once. Source material: naive CD4+ T cells sorted from blood. Subset indicated: CD45RA+ positively selected. These receptors all come from a man aged 30 to 39 in good health.

This chain joins TRBV2 and TRBJ2-1; 12 nucleotides agree with TRBD2. V lost 8 bases, J lost 5 bases, and 10 bases stayed unmatched. Germline V gene sequence: CDR1 SNHLY, CDR2 FYNNEI. CDR3 size: 16 residues. This chain's CDR3 is CASRARTSGENNEQFF. The CDR3 DNA sequence: TGTGCCAGCCGCGCCCGGACTAGCGGGGAGAACAATGAGCAGTTCTTC.

The chain recombines TRBV21-1 with TRBJ2-7; the table gives TRBD1 as D, unverified against the DNA. TRBV21-1 corresponds to a pseudogene. The CDR3 runs 13 residues. In DNA, the CDR3 is TGTGCCAGCCGCAGGGGGCCTCCCTACGAGCAGTACTTC. It translates to CASRRGPPYEQYF.

CDR3 bases: TGTGCCAGCAGCACCAACTTAGGAAACACCATATATTTT. It yields the protein CASSTNLGNTIYF. This chain uses TRBV5-4 with TRBJ1-3; D is unclear. This CDR3 has 13 amino acids. V lost 4 bases and J lost 4, with 9 bases in between. The germline gives CDR1 SGHNT, CDR2 YYREEE (reference sequence).

The rearrangement links TRBV6-6 to TRBJ1-2; D is uncertain. Germline lookup yields CDR1 MNHNY and CDR2 SVGAGI (reference sequence). Trimming shortened V by 8 bases and J by 4 bases, and 11 bases separated the two germline ends. The CDR3 loop spans 12 amino acids. In DNA, the CDR3 is TGTGCCAGCGGGCGTTTGGGCTATGGCTACACCTTC. Translated, it gives CASGRLGYGYTF.

In this sample, this clone turned up once. The CDR3 sequence is CASSSPRDRGRLGELFF. CDR3 sequence (DNA): TGTGCCAGCAGCTCCCCGAGGGACAGGGGGCGTCTCGGGGAGCTGTTTTTT. This chain links TRBV7-2 with TRBJ2-2, with TRBD1 matching 12 bases. The CDR3 runs 17 residues. The germline CDR1 and CDR2 sequences are SGHTA and FQGNSA. Germline trimming cut 4 bases from V and 7 bases from J; bases unmatched to any gene: 10.

CDR3 coding DNA: TGTGCCAGCAGCACCATACAGGGAGTTGGGGAGACCCAGTACTTC. This gives the protein CASSTIQGVGETQYF. The rearrangement joins TRBV9 to TRBJ2-5, with D perhaps matching TRBD1 (6 bases). V lost 4 bases to trimming and J lost 5 bases, with 18 bases between them. The CDR3 is 15 residues long. Germline V lookup: CDR1 SGDLS, CDR2 YYNGEE.

CDR3 DNA: TGTGCCAGCAGCGCATTATTCAATGAGCAGTTCTTC. It codes for CASSALFNEQFF. The chain carries TRBV7-2 and TRBJ2-1; no clear D. The CDR3 spans 12 residues. The germline gives CDR1 SGHTA, CDR2 FQGNSA. Between the trimmed V and J ends, which lost 5 bases and 6 bases, there was a span of 8 bases.

V gene TRBV6-5 combines with J gene TRBJ2-6; D not certain. The length of the CDR3 is 16 residues. The germline gives CDR1 MNHEY, CDR2 SVGAGI. Trimming shortened V by 4 bases and J by 0 bases, and 10 bases separated the two germline ends. DNA of the CDR3: TGTGCCAGCAGTTCGTCCCAGGTCTCTGGGGCCAACGTCCTGACTTTC. It is translated as CASSSSQVSGANVLTF.

The chain employs TRBV5-1 and TRBJ2-1; 7 positions agree with TRBD2. Per germline, CDR1 SGHRS and CDR2 YFSETQ. This CDR3 is built from 14 residues. V was clipped by 6 bases and J by 9 bases; unmatched bases: 12. The CDR3 spells CASNGAGEGGEQFF. Written as DNA, the CDR3 is TGCGCCAGCAACGGGGCGGGAGAGGGTGGTGAGCAGTTCTTC. The full variable domain, rest sourced from reference TRBV5-1 and TRBJ2-1, is KAGVTQTPRYLIKTRGQQVTLSCSPISGHRSVSWYQQTPGQGLQFLFEYFSETQRNKGNFPGRFSGRQFSNSRSEMNVSTLELGDSALYLCASNGAGEGGEQFFGPGTRLTVL.

The CDR3 region has the DNA TGTGCCGGAAGTAGCAGGAGCGGGAGTACGCAGTATTTT. Translated: CAGSSRSGSTQYF. This chain links TRBV19 with TRBJ2-3, with 8 bases aligning to TRBD2. The CDR3 consists of 13 residues. The germline gives CDR1 LNHDA, CDR2 SQIVND (reference sequence). The ends lost 11 bases at V and 8 bases at J; junction bases unmatched: 12.

This clone has only one observation. The chain is built from TRBV6-6 and TRBJ2-5, with D maybe TRBD1 (6 bases). From germline, CDR1 is MNHNY and CDR2 SVGAGI (reference sequence). The CDR3 consists of 14 residues. V was shortened by 0 bases and J by 1 base, with 6 bases between the two germline ends. For the CDR3, the DNA is TGTGCCAGCAGTTACTCGGACAGCCAAGAGACCCAGTACTTC. Protein: CASSYSDSQETQYF.